This T cell receptor beta chain was sequenced in a study of siplizumab effects on memory and regulatory T cells. Remarks on this clone: As yet, its antigen is unknown.

Study-wide results and limits: Proliferating CD4+ or CD8+ clones, roughly 80-97% of them, lacked an assignable naive or memory phenotype. Naive T cells appeared more varied than memory cells and looked like key alloresponse contributors. Siplizumab produced a significant reduction in alloreactive sequences that were traceable to unstimulated CD4+ memory cells.

Per individual sample, about 10^5 TCR templates were assayed. This table comes from immunoSEQ multiplex PCR, and its TCRdb copy is limited to in-frame clones, with some not included. The table includes 100,000 or so clones, more than 85% detected once. The TCR originated in a human donor in good health. The sample taken for sequencing was CD4+ T cells sorted from blood.

CDR3 bases: TGTGCCACCAGCAGAGATGATGGTGTGTACGAGCAGTACTTC. Protein product: CATSRDDGVYEQYF. This chain uses TRBV15 with TRBJ2-7; no clear D. Trimming cost V 0 bases and J 4 bases, with 10 bases left between them. The CDR3 loop spans 14 amino acids. Germline loops: CDR1 LNHNV, CDR2 YYDKDF (reference sequence).